Below, 10 T cell receptor beta chains from the same sample are listed, as sequenced in a study of blood T cell repertoires in COVID-19. Measured with immunoSEQ multiplex PCR; TCRdb has only the in-frame clones, and not every one. The sample includes 130,000 to 150,000 clones, around four fifths of them seen just once. Sequenced: peripheral blood. The receptors come from a human donor in a cohort sampled during active COVID-19.

The genes are TRBV11-3 and TRBJ2-1; 10 bases fit TRBD1. V lost 2 bases and J lost 5; bases outside the gene matches: 12. This CDR3 comprises 18 residues. The germline gives CDR1 SGHNT, CDR2 YENEEA. CDR3 sequence reads: CASSLSVPSGQGHNEQFF. The CDR3 DNA is TGTGCCAGCAGCTTATCCGTCCCATCGGGACAGGGGCACAATGAGCAGTTCTTC. Drawing the rest from reference TRBV11-3 and TRBJ2-1, the complete variable domain is EAGVVQSPRYKIIEKKQPVAFWCNPISGHNTLYWYLQNLGQGPELLIRYENEEAVDDSQLPKDRFSAERLKGVDSTLKIQPAELGDSAVYLCASSLSVPSGQGHNEQFFGPGTRLTVL.

CDR3 in amino acids: CASSPTTSGGAYEQYF. The CDR3 DNA follows: TGTGCCAGCAGCCCCACGACTAGCGGGGGGGCATACGAGCAGTACTTC. The chain employs TRBV4-2 and TRBJ2-7, with 14 bases identical to TRBD2. From germline, CDR1 is LGHNA and CDR2 YNFKEQ. The CDR3 loop spans 16 amino acids. V was pared by 4 bases and J by 4 bases, with 6 bases of the junction left unmatched.

The chain links TRBV2 to TRBJ1-3; weak D call: TRBD1 (6 bases). V lost 4 bases and J 0 bases, leaving 10 bases between the germline ends. CDR1 SNHLY and CDR2 FYNNEI come from the germline V gene. This CDR3 has 15 residues. CDR3 sequence: CASSVQGTSGNTIYF. The DNA for the CDR3 is TGTGCCAGCAGTGTGCAGGGGACCTCTGGAAACACCATATATTTT.

This clone appeared a few times. The chain recombines TRBV4-2 with TRBJ2-1, with D tentatively TRBD2 (5 bases). The CDR3 consists of 15 residues. V was pared by 2 bases and J by 8 bases, with 16 bases between. The V gene's germline CDR1 is LGHNA and CDR2 YNFKEQ. The chain's CDR3 is CASSQPGPHGDEQFF. The CDR3 nucleotides read TGTGCCAGCAGCCAACCGGGCCCTCACGGGGATGAGCAGTTCTTC.

The CDR3 spells CASSLFGWGRGGRYNGYTF. The CDR3 nucleotides are TGTGCCAGCAGCTTATTTGGGTGGGGGAGGGGCGGTCGGTATAATGGCTACACCTTC. The genes are TRBV7-6 and TRBJ1-2; tentative D call: TRBD1 (5 bases). The germline V gene encodes CDR1 SGHVS and CDR2 FNYEAQ. V lost 2 bases and J lost 6, with 28 bases in between. The CDR3 contains 19 residues. Variable domain in full (rest from reference TRBV7-6 and TRBJ1-2): GAGVSQSPRYKVTKRGQDVALRCDPISGHVSLYWYRQALGQGPEFLTYFNYEAQQDKSGLPNDRFSAERPEGSISTLTIQRTEQRDSAMYRCASSLFGWGRGGRYNGYTFGSGTRLTVV.

The chain employs TRBV4-1 and TRBJ1-2; D might be TRBD1 (5 bases). The CDR3 is made up of 16 amino acids. Between the trimmed V and J ends, which lost 5 bases and 2 bases, there was a span of 18 bases. Germline loops: CDR1 MGHRA, CDR2 YSYEKL. The CDR3 coding sequence is TGCGCCAGCAGCACACTGCGAGAAGGGGTAAACTATGGCTACACCTTC. As protein: CASSTLREGVNYGYTF.

CDR3 coding DNA: TGTGCCAGCAGTTTATACGGCGGGAGGGCAAAGAATCAGCCCCAGCATTTT. Encoded protein: CASSLYGGRAKNQPQHF. The rearrangement links TRBV27 to TRBJ1-5; no clear D. The CDR3 sequence is 17 residues long. The germline CDR1 and CDR2 sequences are MNHEY and SMNVEV (reference sequence). Trimming cost V 1 base and J 4 bases, with 17 bases left between them.

This clone was seen a few times. CDR3 loop: CASSLRPPGQGKTGELFF. In DNA, the CDR3 is TGTGCCAGCAGCCTAAGACCCCCCGGACAGGGAAAGACCGGGGAGCTGTTTTTT. This sequence joins TRBV3-1 (or the pseudogene TRBV3-2) and TRBJ2-2; 8 bases agree with TRBD1. The CDR3 totals 18 residues. Germline CDR1 LGHDT, CDR2 YNNKEL (reference sequence). V lost 4 bases and J lost 5; bases outside the gene matches: 15.

This sequence joins TRBV11-2 and TRBJ2-1; no clear D gene. Germline V lookup: CDR1 SGHAT, CDR2 FQNNGV. Trimming left V 5 bases short and J 6 bases short, with 17 bases between. CDR3 length: 15 amino acids. This chain's CDR3 is CASSGIRGVLNEQFF. CDR3 sequence (DNA): TGTGCCAGCAGCGGCATCAGAGGCGTTCTCAATGAGCAGTTCTTC.

This chain links TRBV19 with TRBJ1-1; D is ambiguous. The germline V and J ends were trimmed by 8 bases and 1 base, with 11 bases remaining between them. The V gene's germline CDR1 is LNHDA and CDR2 SQIVND (reference sequence). The CDR3 covers 13 residues. CDR3: CASSPTQNTEAFF. DNA for the CDR3: TGTGCCAGTTCTCCCACTCAGAACACTGAAGCTTTCTTT.